This T cell receptor beta chain was documented in a study of T cell responses to AZD1222 COVID-19 vaccine. This clone has just a few counts. Its matching antigen is unknown. This CDR3 is 16 amino acids long. J lost 5 bases, V lost 2 bases, and 8 bases had no gene match. Germline V gene data show CDR1 as SGHTA and CDR2 as FQGTGA. Profiled with immunoSEQ multiplex PCR; TCRdb holds only in-frame clones, not every one. The sample has some 150,000 clones; about nine tenths are singletons. Regarding the study as a whole: Females made up more of the donors, who were largely white British, and clonal diversity may have come out too low.

The sample in question was peripheral blood, obtained after recovery from COVID-19. This chain connects TRBV7-3 to TRBJ2-5; 10 bases line up with TRBD1. This receptor was obtained from an adult who had recovered from COVID-19. DNA for the CDR3: TGTGCCAGCAGCTTAGGGGAGACAGGGGGCTGGGAGACCCAGTACTTC. Translated, it gives CASSLGETGGWETQYF.